The 21 T cell receptor beta chains reported below all come from one sample, sequenced in a study of blood T cells in healthy people across ages. The authors ran a second PCR of roughly 6 to 12 cycles using a sample-barcoded 5' primer and a J-beta primer mix. TCRdb re-called the 5' RACE reads with MiXCR, one entry per CDR3 protein. This table holds 800,000 to 1,300,000 distinct CDR3 sequences, 20% to 25% found once. These same data were also listed under a study on T cells of mothers and their children.

The specimen sequenced was blood. Receptors originate from a girl aged 2 to 10 in good health.

CDR3 in amino acids: CSGAGLGYEQYF. CDR3 sequence (DNA): TGCAGCGGTGCGGGACTAGGATACGAGCAGTACTTC. This chain joins TRBV29-1 and TRBJ2-5, with 8 bases aligning to TRBD2. The end of the DNA fits TRBJ2-7 better, so the J call may be wrong. In germline, CDR1 is SQVTM, CDR2 ANQGSEA. CDR3 length: 12 amino acids.

This chain joins TRBV6-6 and TRBJ2-1; TRBD2 matches at 9 bases. Germline lookup yields CDR1 MNHNY and CDR2 SVGAGI (reference sequence). V lost 0 bases, J lost 5 bases, and 5 bases stayed unmatched. The CDR3 extends over 16 amino acids. Written as DNA, the CDR3 is TGTGCCAGCAGTTACTCAAATAGCGGGAGCCACAATGAGCAGTTCTTC. Amino acids: CASSYSNSGSHNEQFF.

The chain recombines TRBV24-1 with TRBJ2-5, with 9 bases aligning to TRBD1. The tail of the sequence fits TRBJ2-7 better, so the J call may be wrong. The CDR3 totals 15 residues. Germline CDR1 reads KGHDR; CDR2 reads SFDVKD. This chain's CDR3 is CATSDPRQGDYEQYF. Written as DNA, the CDR3 is TGTGCCACCAGTGACCCCAGACAGGGGGACTACGAGCAGTACTTC.

This clonotype was detected only once. This chain joins TRBV12-3 or TRBV12-4 and TRBJ2-4; D is ambiguous. The CDR3 consists of 13 residues. V was shortened by 0 bases and J by 8 bases, with 8 bases between the two germline ends. CDR3 sequence reads: CASSLALGDIQYF. The DNA of the CDR3 is TGTGCCAGCAGTTTAGCGCTGGGTGACATTCAGTACTTC.

As DNA, the CDR3 is TGTGCCAGCAGAGACTCCGGGAGCTACAATGAGCAGTTCTTC. Residues: CASRDSGSYNEQFF. The chain has TRBV7-8 and TRBJ2-1, with D possibly being TRBD2 (6 bases). Germline V gene sequence: CDR1 SGHVS, CDR2 FQNEAQ. CDR3 size: 14 residues. Trimming removed 6 bases at V and 3 bases at J, with 12 bases between.

The V and J genes are TRBV5-1 and TRBJ1-1; 10 nucleotides align to TRBD1. The ends lost 2 bases at V and 5 bases at J; junction bases unmatched: 3. The CDR3 loop spans 14 amino acids. CDR1 is SGHRS and CDR2 is YFSETQ in the germline V gene. The CDR3: CASSFWTGGTEAFF. The CDR3, as DNA: TGCGCCAGCAGCTTCTGGACAGGGGGAACTGAAGCTTTCTTT.

The genes are TRBV6-6 and TRBJ2-4; D uncertain. Between the trimmed V and J ends, which lost 8 bases and 6 bases, there was a span of 2 bases. CDR1 and CDR2 (germline): MNHNY, SVGAGI (reference sequence). This CDR3 has 9 amino acids. The CDR3 DNA reads as TGTGCCAGCGGAAACATTCAGTACTTC. It translates to CASGNIQYF.

The chain combines TRBV9 with TRBJ1-5; D gene unclear. This CDR3 is 12 amino acids long. Germline loops: CDR1 SGDLS, CDR2 YYNGEE. V lost 0 bases and J 5 bases, leaving 3 bases between the germline ends. The CDR3 region is CASSVDDQPQHF. The CDR3 nucleotides read TGTGCCAGCAGCGTAGATGATCAGCCCCAGCATTTT.

This clonotype was detected only a few times. The CDR3 loop is CAISESTHSYEQYF. The CDR3 nucleotides are TGTGCCATCAGTGAGTCGACCCATTCCTACGAGCAGTACTTC. This chain links TRBV10-3 with TRBJ2-7; D is undetermined. This CDR3 is 14 amino acids long. Trimming stripped 0 bases from V and 1 base from J, with 7 bases between. Per the germline V gene, CDR1 is ENHRY and CDR2 is SYGVKD.

The chain links TRBV5-1 to TRBJ2-3, with D unclear. Germline lookup yields CDR1 SGHRS and CDR2 YFSETQ. CDR3 size: 15 residues. The V and J ends lost 1 base and 2 bases respectively, with 11 bases between them. The chain's CDR3 is CASSLQPSHTDTQYF. Written as DNA, the CDR3 is TGCGCCAGCAGCTTGCAACCGTCCCACACAGATACGCAGTATTTT.

This clonotype was detected many times. The gene calls are TRBV7-2 and TRBJ2-5, with D possibly TRBD2 on 5 matching bases. The germline V and J ends were trimmed by 3 bases and 5 bases, with 10 bases remaining between them. The germline V gene has CDR1 SGHTA and CDR2 FQGNSA. The CDR3 runs to 13 residues. The chain's CDR3 is CASSFGPGETQYF. Here the CDR3 DNA reads TGTGCCAGCAGCTTTGGGCCGGGGGAGACCCAGTACTTC. Filled out from reference TRBV7-2 and TRBJ2-5, the complete variable domain reads GAGVSQSPSNKVTEKGKDVELRCDPISGHTALYWYRQSLGQGLEFLIYFQGNSAPDKSGLPSDRFSAERTGGSVSTLTIQRTQQEDSAVYLCASSFGPGETQYFGPGTRLLVL.

This rearrangement joins TRBV6-6 to TRBJ2-5; no reliable D call. The CDR3 extends over 17 amino acids. Trimming left V 2 bases short and J 1 base short, with 17 bases between. Germline V gene sequence: CDR1 MNHNY, CDR2 SVGAGI (reference sequence). The CDR3 DNA reads TGTGCCAGCAGTTACATACACCGTCTGGGTCCCCAAGAGACCCAGTACTTC. Amino acids: CASSYIHRLGPQETQYF.

V usage is TRBV15 and J usage is TRBJ2-3, with D possibly being TRBD2 (6 bases). V was cut by 6 bases and J by 2 bases, with 24 bases left in between. The length of the CDR3 is 18 residues. Germline-derived CDR1 and CDR2 are LNHNV and YYDKDF (reference sequence). Written as DNA, the CDR3 is TGTGCCACCAGTCCTGATTGGGCGGCGGGATTGACCACAGATACGCAGTATTTT. Amino acids: CATSPDWAAGLTTDTQYF. Drawing the rest from reference TRBV15 and TRBJ2-3, the complete variable domain is DAMVIQNPRYQVTQFGKPVTLSCSQTLNHNVMYWYQQKSSQAPKLLFHYYDKDFNNEADTPDNFQSRRPNTSFCFLDIRSPGLGDTAMYLCATSPDWAAGLTTDTQYFGPGTRLTVL.

This clonotype was counted a few times. V usage is TRBV12-5 and J usage is TRBJ1-2, with no clear D. Germline V gene lookup returns CDR1 LGHNT and CDR2 FRNRAP. Trimming cost V 1 base and J 5 bases, with 17 bases left between them. The CDR3 is 16 residues long. In nucleotides, the CDR3 is TGTGCTAGTGGTTTGGACGGTCGGCTCAGCGGATATGGCTACACCTTC. It specifies CASGLDGRLSGYGYTF.

The genes are TRBV7-2 and TRBJ1-2, with no clear D. Between the trimmed V and J ends, which lost 4 bases and 0 bases, there was a span of 18 bases. This CDR3 comprises 17 residues. Per the germline V gene, CDR1 is SGHTA and CDR2 is FQGNSA. As DNA, the CDR3 is TGTGCCAGCAGCTCTACGGTTGACACCGGAGCTAACTATGGCTACACCTTC. Protein sequence: CASSSTVDTGANYGYTF.

This sequence joins TRBV28 and TRBJ1-2; TRBD1 is a possible D gene (5 bases). The CDR3 length is 14 residues. Germline lookup yields CDR1 MDHEN and CDR2 SYDVKM. The ends were cut back, 2 bases at V and 6 bases at J, with 13 bases in the middle. The CDR3 loop reads CASSLAIQANGYTF. The CDR3 nucleotides are TGTGCCAGCAGTTTAGCAATACAGGCGAATGGCTACACCTTC.

This clonotype was seen a single time. The J gene is TRBJ2-5, the V gene TRBV29-1, with unresolved D. The DNA end is a closer match to TRBJ2-7, so the J assignment may be wrong. From germline, CDR1 is SQVTM and CDR2 ANQGSEA. This CDR3 has 16 residues. CDR3 nucleotide sequence: TGCAGCGTTGAAGATAGAAACACAGAAGGGACCTACGAGCAGTACTTC. Protein: CSVEDRNTEGTYEQYF.

The chain has TRBV27 and TRBJ2-7; D call uncertain. CDR3 length: 14 residues. Germline lookup yields CDR1 MNHEY and CDR2 SMNVEV (reference sequence). Trimming took off 10 bases at V and 2 bases at J, with 18 bases between the two ends. The CDR3: CATSGGLQPYEQYF. CDR3 nucleotides: TGTGCCACCTCCGGCGGCTTGCAACCCTACGAGCAGTACTTC.

A few counts support this clonotype. V gene TRBV29-1 combines with J gene TRBJ2-5, with TRBD1 matching 7 bases. The CDR3 has 12 amino acids. Germline assignment: CDR1 SQVTM and CDR2 ANQGSEA. The V and J ends lost 4 bases and 5 bases, in that order; junction bases with no gene match: 4. The CDR3 sequence: CSVVTGLETQYF. DNA of the CDR3: TGCAGCGTTGTGACAGGGTTGGAGACCCAGTACTTC.

This clonotype appeared a few times. V and J are TRBV4-2 and TRBJ2-3; no firm D call. Trimming pared 0 bases from V and 6 bases from J, leaving 4 bases between. Germline CDR1 LGHNA, CDR2 YNFKEQ. The CDR3 loop spans 12 amino acids. In DNA form, the CDR3 reads TGTGCCAGCAGCCAAGATCGCGATACGCAGTATTTT. Its protein is CASSQDRDTQYF.

The J gene is TRBJ1-3, the V gene TRBV11-2; D gene ambiguous. Trimming pared 5 bases from V and 0 bases from J, leaving 8 bases between. Looked up from germline, CDR1 is SGHAT and CDR2 is FQNNGV. There are 14 residues in the CDR3. The CDR3 sequence is CASSPPSSGNTIYF. CDR3 nucleotide sequence: TGTGCCAGCAGCCCGCCAAGCTCTGGAAACACCATATATTTT.